These 30 T cell receptor beta chains originate from one sample sequenced in a study of blood T cell repertoires in COVID-19. The data were produced by immunoSEQ multiplex PCR, yet TCRdb's version contains in-frame clones alone and is incomplete. This sample has 180,000 or so clones, with around 88% found just once. Sequenced material: PBMCs or T cells enriched from blood (not recorded which). These TCRs come from a woman aged 25 to 45 who had recovered from COVID-19.

J is TRBJ2-3 and V is TRBV6-5; TRBD2 agrees at 7 bases. The germline V gene has CDR1 MNHEY and CDR2 SVGAGI. The CDR3 runs 15 residues. V lost 11 bases, J lost 1 base, and 12 bases stayed unmatched. CDR3 in amino acids: CARGDGGSGTDTQYF. CDR3 bases: TGTGCCCGGGGGGATGGGGGATCTGGCACAGATACGCAGTATTTT.

V gene TRBV24-1 combines with J gene TRBJ2-7, with TRBD1 matching over 9 bases. Per the germline V gene, CDR1 is KGHDR and CDR2 is SFDVKD. CDR3 length equals 15 residues. Trimming took 3 bases from V and 2 from J; bases not matched to a gene: 4. CDR3 protein: CATSDNRGLTYEQYF. CDR3 DNA: TGTGCCACCAGTGATAACAGGGGGCTAACCTACGAGCAGTACTTC.

This clone was detected a few times. The chain joins TRBV2 to TRBJ1-2; D possibly corresponds to TRBD1 (5 bases). V was clipped by 5 bases and J by 4 bases, with 14 bases between them. CDR1 is SNHLY, CDR2 FYNNEI, per germline. The CDR3 has 14 amino acids. CDR3 protein: CASSQGPLTYGYTF. The CDR3 coding sequence is TGTGCCAGCAGTCAGGGTCCCCTAACCTATGGCTACACCTTC. The entire variable domain, with the rest obtained from reference TRBV2 and TRBJ1-2, is as follows: EPEVTQTPSHQVTQMGQEVILRCVPISNHLYFYWYRQILGQKVEFLVSFYNNEISEKSEIFDDQFSVERPDGSNFTLKIRSTKLEDSAMYFCASSQGPLTYGYTFGSGTRLTVV.

V is TRBV6-5 and J is TRBJ2-7, with TRBD2 identical over 14 bases. The V and J ends lost 7 bases and 2 bases, in that order; junction bases with no gene match: 4. Germline-derived CDR1 and CDR2 are MNHEY and SVGAGI. The CDR3 sequence is 15 residues long. Here the CDR3 DNA reads TGTGCCAGCACGGGACTAGCGGGAGCGGCCTACGAGCAGTACTTC. Residues: CASTGLAGAAYEQYF.

The chain links TRBV29-1 to TRBJ1-4; no clear D gene. Germline values: CDR1 SQVTM, CDR2 ANQGSEA. This CDR3 has 14 residues. The V end was cut by 5 bases, the J end by 0 bases, with 10 bases between. This CDR3 is CSVIKSATNEKLFF. The CDR3 coding sequence is TGCAGCGTTATTAAATCGGCAACTAATGAAAAACTGTTTTTT.

The chain uses TRBV6-2 or TRBV6-3 and TRBJ1-2, with 7 positions matching TRBD1. Germline V CDR1 and CDR2: MNHEY, SVGEGT. The length of the CDR3 is 11 residues. V gave up 5 bases and J gave up 8 bases; unmatched junction bases: 2. The CDR3 spells CASSNRGGYTF. The DNA of the CDR3 is TGTGCCAGCAGTAACAGGGGCGGCTACACCTTC.

This clone has only one observation. The V gene is TRBV29-1, the J gene TRBJ1-2, with 7 bases that match TRBD1. Germline assignment: CDR1 SQVTM and CDR2 ANQGSEA. The CDR3 totals 14 residues. J lost 8 bases, V lost 6 bases, and 15 bases had no gene match. The chain's CDR3 is CSVTNQGGHPGYTF. As DNA, the CDR3 is TGCAGCGTCACCAATCAGGGGGGACATCCCGGCTACACCTTC. The variable domain in full, completed from reference TRBV29-1 and TRBJ1-2, reads SAVISQKPSRDICQRGTSLTIQCQVDSQVTMMFWYRQQPGQSLTLIATANQGSEATYESGFVIDKFPISRPNLTFSTLTVSNMSPEDSSIYLCSVTNQGGHPGYTFGSGTRLTVV.

Comments on this clone: Other DNA variants within this sample encode the same CDR3. The rearrangement links TRBV14 to TRBJ2-1, with unresolved D. Germline loops: CDR1 SGHDN, CDR2 FVKESK. This CDR3 has 11 residues. Trimming shortened V by 0 bases and J by 13 bases, and 7 bases separated the two germline ends. CDR3 bases: TGTGCCAGCAGCCAAGACAGACTCCAGTTCTTC. Its translation is CASSQDRLQFF.

This clone has just one count. The rearrangement joins TRBV10-3 to TRBJ2-2; unclear D gene. V shed 7 bases and J shed 1 base, with 7 bases lying between them. Germline CDR1 reads ENHRY; CDR2 reads SYGVKD. This CDR3 spans 13 amino acids. This CDR3 reads CAITRGNTGELFF. The CDR3 DNA sequence: TGTGCCATCACCCGCGGGAACACCGGGGAGCTGTTTTTT.

This rearrangement joins TRBV9 to TRBJ2-1; 11 bases align to TRBD2. The CDR3 has 20 residues. The J segment lost 0 bases and the V segment lost 4 bases, leaving 15 bases of the junction unmatched. CDR1 SGDLS and CDR2 YYNGEE come from the germline V gene. The CDR3 sequence is CASSFRLGTSGGSSYNEQFF. The CDR3 DNA reads as TGTGCCAGCAGCTTCCGACTCGGGACTAGCGGAGGGAGCTCCTACAATGAGCAGTTCTTC. Full variable domain (rest looked up from reference TRBV9 and TRBJ2-1): DSGVTQTPKHLITATGQRVTLRCSPRSGDLSVYWYQQSLDQGLQFLIQYYNGEERAKGNILERFSAQQFPDLHSELNLSSLELGDSALYFCASSFRLGTSGGSSYNEQFFGPGTRLTVL.

The J gene is TRBJ2-1, the V gene TRBV25-1; 8 positions match TRBD1. CDR1 and CDR2 from the germline V gene are MGHDK and SYGVNS. The CDR3 contains 16 residues. J was trimmed by 6 bases and V by 4 bases; bases with no gene match: 11. The CDR3 reads CASSADRGSVVNEQFF. The DNA of the CDR3 is TGTGCCAGCAGTGCTGACAGGGGCTCGGTTGTCAATGAGCAGTTCTTC.

The chain links TRBV7-7 to TRBJ2-1; D is perhaps TRBD1 (5 bases). V dropped 2 bases and J dropped 8 bases, with 13 bases sitting between them. CDR1 and CDR2 (germline): SSHAT, FNYEAQ (reference sequence). CDR3 length: 14 residues. The CDR3 is CASSLNPWGHEQFF. The CDR3 nucleotides read TGTGCCAGCAGCTTAAATCCCTGGGGCCATGAGCAGTTCTTC. The full variable domain, with the rest looked up from reference TRBV7-7 and TRBJ2-1, is GAGVSQSPRYKVTKRGQDVTLRCDPISSHATLYWYQQALGQGPEFLTYFNYEAQPDKSGLPSDRFSAERPEGSISTLTIQRTEQRDSAMYRCASSLNPWGHEQFFGPGTRLTVL.

The chain combines TRBV6-5 with TRBJ1-2; 8 bases are shared with TRBD1. Germline CDR1 MNHEY, CDR2 SVGAGI. The V segment lost 8 bases and the J segment 0 bases; nucleotides outside the gene matches: 8. The CDR3 is made up of 15 amino acids. CDR3 region: CASVPSTGANYGYTF. CDR3 DNA sequence: TGTGCCAGCGTGCCATCGACAGGGGCTAACTATGGCTACACCTTC.

The chain combines TRBV6-5 with TRBJ1-1, with D hard to call. CDR1 is MNHEY, CDR2 SVGAGI, per germline. V dropped 6 bases and J dropped 7 bases, with 12 bases sitting between them. CDR3 length: 12 amino acids. The CDR3 DNA reads as TGTGCCAGCAGCCGACCAGGACTTGAAGCTTTCTTT. It specifies CASSRPGLEAFF.

This chain links TRBV5-1 with TRBJ2-1; 11 positions match TRBD1. Trimming removed 5 bases from V and 7 bases from J; junction bases left unmatched: 11. This CDR3 is 16 amino acids long. Per germline, CDR1 SGHRS and CDR2 YFSETQ. This CDR3 is CASSLLGTGGWNEQFF. The DNA for the CDR3 is TGCGCCAGCAGTTTACTGGGGACAGGGGGATGGAATGAGCAGTTCTTC.

The chain couples TRBV27 to TRBJ2-2; D call uncertain. Trimming shortened V by 6 bases and J by 0 bases, and 5 bases separated the two germline ends. Germline V gene data show CDR1 as MNHEY and CDR2 as SMNVEV (reference sequence). The CDR3 spans 13 residues. DNA of the CDR3: TGTGCCAGCAGCCCAACGAACACCGGGGAGCTGTTTTTT. Amino acids: CASSPTNTGELFF.

V usage is TRBV28 and J usage is TRBJ2-1; 14 bases are shared with TRBD2. Trimming removed 3 bases from V and 0 bases from J; junction bases left unmatched: 10. The germline V gene has CDR1 MDHEN and CDR2 SYDVKM. The CDR3 loop spans 20 amino acids. The CDR3 DNA reads as TGTGCCAGCAGTTTCACCCTGGCCGGGACTAGCGGGAGCTCCTACAATGAGCAGTTCTTC. It yields the protein CASSFTLAGTSGSSYNEQFF.

The chain carries TRBV9 and TRBJ2-3; tentatively, D is TRBD2 (6 bases). The V end lost 0 bases, the J end lost 2 bases, and 13 bases lay between the germline ends. There are 16 residues in the CDR3. Germline CDR1 reads SGDLS; CDR2 reads YYNGEE. The DNA for the CDR3 is TGTGCCAGCAGCGTAGGGGGTAGCGGTACCACAGATACGCAGTATTTT. Translating it yields CASSVGGSGTTDTQYF.

The chain has TRBV18 and TRBJ1-5; weak D call: TRBD1 (5 bases). The CDR3 runs 18 residues. V lost 3 bases and J 2 bases, leaving 20 bases between the germline ends. The germline gives CDR1 KGHSH, CDR2 LQKENI. The CDR3 loop reads CASSPGLRGVGGNQPQHF. The CDR3 region has the DNA TGTGCCAGCTCACCCGGGTTGCGGGGCGTGGGCGGCAATCAGCCCCAGCATTTT.

The gene calls are TRBV7-2 and TRBJ1-6; tentatively, D is TRBD1 (5 bases). The germline CDR1 and CDR2 sequences are SGHTA and FQGNSA. V shed 5 bases and J shed 8 bases, with 28 bases lying between them. This CDR3 contains 19 residues. CDR3 sequence reads: CASSLTALALEALDSPLHF. The DNA for the CDR3 is TGTGCCAGCAGCCTGACAGCATTAGCCTTAGAGGCGTTGGATTCACCCCTCCACTTT. Variable domain in full (rest from reference TRBV7-2 and TRBJ1-6): GAGVSQSPSNKVTEKGKDVELRCDPISGHTALYWYRQSLGQGLEFLIYFQGNSAPDKSGLPSDRFSAERTGGSVSTLTIQRTQQEDSAVYLCASSLTALALEALDSPLHFGNGTRLTVT.

The chain combines TRBV28 with TRBJ1-2, with a possible D match to TRBD1 (5 bases). CDR1 and CDR2 from the germline V gene are MDHEN and SYDVKM. The CDR3 is 16 residues long. Trimming took off 3 bases at V and 2 bases at J, with 16 bases between the two ends. The CDR3 region is CASSFWGTDTNYGYTF. The DNA of the CDR3 is TGTGCCAGCAGTTTTTGGGGCACGGATACGAACTATGGCTACACCTTC.

The chain links TRBV5-1 to TRBJ2-2; TRBD1 might be the D (5 bases). This CDR3 has 14 amino acids. V was cut by 0 bases and J by 4 bases, with 7 bases left in between. Germline V gene lookup returns CDR1 SGHRS and CDR2 YFSETQ. The DNA for the CDR3 is TGCGCCAGCAGCTTGGGCAGGGTCACCGGGGAGCTGTTTTTT. Translation: CASSLGRVTGELFF. The whole variable domain, remainder taken from reference TRBV5-1 and TRBJ2-2, is KAGVTQTPRYLIKTRGQQVTLSCSPISGHRSVSWYQQTPGQGLQFLFEYFSETQRNKGNFPGRFSGRQFSNSRSEMNVSTLELGDSALYLCASSLGRVTGELFFGEGSRLTVL.

The chain couples TRBV27 to TRBJ2-7; 7 positions match TRBD2. The CDR3 is 13 amino acids. Trimming at V came to 8 bases and at J to 1 base, leaving 5 bases not matched to a gene. Germline V gene lookup returns CDR1 MNHEY and CDR2 SMNVEV (reference sequence). CDR3 sequence: CASCPGGSYEQYF. The CDR3 region has the DNA TGTGCCAGCTGCCCGGGGGGTTCCTACGAGCAGTACTTC.

The chain is built from TRBV14 and TRBJ2-1, with TRBD2 matching 7 bases. Germline CDR1 reads SGHDN; CDR2 reads FVKESK. The CDR3 consists of 12 residues. With 1 base clipped from V and 12 bases from J, the junction kept 3 bases outside the gene matches. The CDR3 region has the DNA TGTGCCAGCAGCCAAGGGACTAGTTGGCAGTTCTTC. It encodes CASSQGTSWQFF.

V is TRBV5-4 and J is TRBJ2-2; 9 nucleotides align to TRBD2. The CDR3 totals 15 residues. V shed 1 base, J shed 5 bases, and the junction held 3 bases outside the gene matches. The V gene's germline CDR1 is SGHNT and CDR2 YYREEE (reference sequence). Written as DNA, the CDR3 is TGTGCCAGCAGCTTGTCAGCGGGAGGAACCGGGGAGCTGTTTTTT. Amino acid sequence: CASSLSAGGTGELFF.

CDR3 DNA: TGTGCCAGCAGCCCCCCCTCGACAGGCCTCTCTGGAAACACCATATATTTT. Its protein is CASSPPSTGLSGNTIYF. This chain uses TRBV3-1 (or the pseudogene TRBV3-2) with TRBJ1-3; possible D gene TRBD1, 6 bases. The germline V gene has CDR1 LGHDT and CDR2 YNNKEL (reference sequence). The CDR3 length is 17 residues. Trimming shortened V by 4 bases and J by 0 bases, and 16 bases separated the two germline ends.

The chain links TRBV10-3 to TRBJ2-2; TRBD1 agrees at 8 bases. Germline V lookup: CDR1 ENHRY, CDR2 SYGVKD. The CDR3 contains 15 residues. The V and J ends lost 6 bases and 3 bases, in that order; junction bases with no gene match: 6. This CDR3 reads CAIRSDREDTGELFF. The CDR3 DNA sequence: TGTGCCATCAGGTCGGACAGGGAGGACACCGGGGAGCTGTTTTTT.

The chain joins TRBV30 to TRBJ2-7; D is perhaps TRBD2 (5 bases). The V end lost 0 bases, the J end lost 7 bases, and 10 bases lay between the germline ends. The CDR3 is made up of 12 amino acids. CDR1 is GTSNPN, CDR2 SVGIG, per germline (reference sequence). The CDR3 sequence is CAWSVSGKEQYF. Written as DNA, the CDR3 is TGTGCCTGGAGTGTATCGGGGAAAGAGCAGTACTTC. The full variable domain, in which reference TRBV30 and TRBJ2-7 provide the parts outside the CDR3, is SQTIHQWPATLVQPVGSPLSLECTVEGTSNPNLYWYRQAAGRGLQLLFYSVGIGQISSEVPQNLSASRPQDRQFILSSKKLLLSDSGFYLCAWSVSGKEQYFGPGTRLTVT.

The V call is TRBV7-2, the J call TRBJ1-1; D might be TRBD1 (5 bases). CDR1 and CDR2 (germline): SGHTA, FQGNSA. The length of the CDR3 is 13 residues. Trimming removed 7 bases from V and 1 base from J, with 10 bases in between. CDR3: CASKGLPNTEAFF. The CDR3 bases are TGTGCCAGCAAGGGACTCCCGAACACTGAAGCTTTCTTT.

This clone has just one count. J is TRBJ2-1 and V is TRBV10-2; TRBD2 matches 9 bases. CDR1 is WSHSY and CDR2 is SAAADI in the germline V gene. This CDR3 region has 15 residues. J was trimmed by 10 bases and V by 0 bases; bases with no gene match: 7. The CDR3 region is CASSESPAGGIEQFF. In DNA, the CDR3 is TGCGCCAGCAGTGAGTCACCAGCGGGAGGAATAGAGCAGTTCTTC.